The 18 T cell receptor beta chains below come from one sample, sequenced in a study of T-cell reconstitution after alpha-beta-depleted transplantation in children. Unique molecular identifiers were built into the TCRbeta library. MiXCR was run by TCRdb on the PCR reads, yielding one entry per CDR3 protein. The sample consists of 700,000 to 950,000 distinct CDR3 sequences, around 15% of them appearing once. Sequences were derived from PBMCs, mostly from graft donor cells, sampled 360 days after TCRalphabeta/CD19-depleted stem cell transplant. The receptors shown here come from a male patient younger than 18 who had a stem cell transplant for acute lymphoblastic leukemia, so the T cells may come from the graft donor.

CDR3 region: CASSPPGQNGSEQYF. The CDR3 coding sequence is TGCGCCAGCAGCCCTCCGGGACAGAACGGAAGTGAGCAGTACTTC. The J gene is TRBJ2-7, the V gene TRBV5-1, with 7 nucleotides matching TRBD1. This CDR3 is built from 15 residues. Trimming at V came to 4 bases and at J to 7 bases, leaving 14 bases not matched to a gene. Germline CDR1 reads SGHRS; CDR2 reads YFSETQ.

The chain has TRBV6-5 and TRBJ2-1, with 13 bases aligning to TRBD2. The CDR3 spans 18 residues. Looked up from germline, CDR1 is MNHEY and CDR2 is SVGAGI. V shed 3 bases and J 10 bases; nucleotides not matched to a gene: 15. The CDR3 loop is CASSYGSATSGRALEQFF. The CDR3 DNA follows: TGTGCCAGCAGTTATGGCTCCGCCACTAGCGGGAGGGCCTTGGAGCAGTTCTTC.

Only a few counts were recorded for this clonotype. The genes are TRBV20-1 and TRBJ2-1; 12 nucleotides align to TRBD2. This CDR3 is 16 amino acids long. V shed 2 bases, J shed 6 bases, and the junction held 8 bases outside the gene matches. CDR1 and CDR2 from the germline V gene are DFQATT and SNEGSKA (reference sequence). The chain's CDR3 is CSARSWTSGTSNEQFF. As DNA, the CDR3 is TGCAGTGCTAGATCGTGGACTAGCGGGACGAGCAATGAGCAGTTCTTC.

This clonotype has more than one count but fewer than ten. The chain carries TRBV12-3 or TRBV12-4 and TRBJ2-7; 7 positions agree with TRBD2. This CDR3 comprises 14 residues. J lost 2 bases, V lost 3 bases, and 4 bases had no gene match. CDR3 nucleotide sequence: TGTGCCAGCAGTTTTGGGGGGGTTGCCTACGAGCAGTACTTC. Its translation is CASSFGGVAYEQYF.

This clonotype has at least ten counts. V usage is TRBV5-1 and J usage is TRBJ2-2; 8 nucleotides agree with TRBD1. Trimming removed 4 bases from V and 4 bases from J; junction bases left unmatched: 3. CDR1 is SGHRS and CDR2 is YFSETQ in the germline V gene. There are 14 residues in the CDR3. The CDR3 DNA follows: TGCGCCAGCAGCCAGGGGGCAAGCACCGGGGAGCTGTTTTTT. Its translation is CASSQGASTGELFF.

The chain employs TRBV20-1 and TRBJ1-1; perhaps TRBD1 as D (5 bases). V was trimmed by 0 bases and J by 6 bases, leaving 8 bases between them. From germline, CDR1 is DFQATT and CDR2 SNEGSKA (reference sequence). This CDR3 region has 12 residues. Here the CDR3 reads CSARDSGAEAFF. In DNA form, the CDR3 reads TGCAGTGCTAGAGACTCGGGGGCTGAAGCTTTCTTT.

The rearrangement links TRBV27 to TRBJ2-7; D ambiguous. The CDR3 totals 14 residues. Per germline, CDR1 MNHEY and CDR2 SMNVEV (reference sequence). The ends were cut back, 2 bases at V and 6 bases at J, with 14 bases in the middle. The CDR3 coding sequence is TGTGCCAGCAGTTTAAATCCAGTGTCGAGCGAGCAGTACTTC. This sequence encodes CASSLNPVSSEQYF.

The V call is TRBV5-1, the J call TRBJ2-3, with D maybe TRBD1 (5 bases). The CDR3 totals 14 residues. The ends were cut back, 3 bases at V and 4 bases at J, with 12 bases in the middle. In germline, CDR1 is SGHRS, CDR2 YFSETQ. Written as DNA, the CDR3 is TGCGCCAGCAGCTCCCAGGGCCCTCCAGATACGCAGTATTTT. This codes for CASSSQGPPDTQYF.

This clonotype came up a few times. The chain joins TRBV7-9 to TRBJ2-7, with TRBD2 as a possible D gene (6 bases). The V end lost 0 bases, the J end lost 12 bases, and 15 bases lay between the germline ends. This CDR3 is 13 amino acids long. Germline V CDR1 and CDR2: SEHNR, FQNEAQ (reference sequence). CDR3 coding DNA: TGTGCCAGCAGCTTAGCGCAGGGAGGAAGTATGTACTTC. Residues: CASSLAQGGSMYF.

This clonotype was detected ten times or more. The chain carries TRBV12-3 or TRBV12-4 and TRBJ1-1, with TRBD1 as a possible D gene (6 bases). The CDR3 runs 13 residues. V lost 6 bases and J lost 3, with 11 bases in between. CDR3 protein: CASRPTGHTEAFF. The CDR3 DNA sequence: TGTGCCAGCAGGCCGACAGGACACACTGAAGCTTTCTTT.

This rearrangement joins TRBV20-1 to TRBJ2-7, with 8 bases lining up with TRBD1. With 3 bases clipped from V and 2 bases from J, the junction kept 3 bases outside the gene matches. The CDR3 totals 13 residues. The germline V gene has CDR1 DFQATT and CDR2 SNEGSKA (reference sequence). The CDR3: CSASDRGTYEQYF. The DNA for the CDR3 is TGCAGTGCTAGCGACAGGGGAACCTACGAGCAGTACTTC.

This clonotype came up many times. The chain couples TRBV2 to TRBJ2-2, with D maybe TRBD1 (6 bases). V lost 9 bases, J lost 5 bases, and 19 bases lay in between. The germline V gene has CDR1 SNHLY and CDR2 FYNNEI. CDR3 length: 15 residues. The chain's CDR3 is CASIPTGIRTGELFF. For the CDR3, the DNA is TGTGCCAGTATTCCTACAGGGATTAGAACCGGGGAGCTGTTTTTT.

This clonotype appeared a few times. In nucleotides, the CDR3 is TGCAGTGCTAGAACGGGCCGCGGGGTAGTCTACGAGCAGTACTTC. This codes for CSARTGRGVVYEQYF. The chain is built from TRBV20-1 and TRBJ2-7; tentatively, D is TRBD2 (6 bases). Per the germline V gene, CDR1 is DFQATT and CDR2 is SNEGSKA (reference sequence). CDR3 length equals 15 residues. Trimming took off 2 bases at V and 3 bases at J, with 17 bases between the two ends.

This chain links TRBV7-9 with TRBJ1-2; D remains ambiguous. The germline V and J ends were trimmed by 7 bases and 4 bases, with 13 bases remaining between them. Germline-derived CDR1 and CDR2 are SEHNR and FQNEAQ (reference sequence). The CDR3 consists of 13 residues. The DNA of the CDR3 is TGTGCCAGCACCGTTGAGGGATTCTATGGCTACACCTTC. Amino acid sequence: CASTVEGFYGYTF.

This clonotype was picked up a small number of times. V gene TRBV27 combines with J gene TRBJ2-7, with D possibly TRBD1 on 5 matching bases. Germline V gene sequence: CDR1 MNHEY, CDR2 SMNVEV (reference sequence). The CDR3 totals 14 residues. The ends were cut back, 2 bases at V and 3 bases at J, with 11 bases in the middle. The DNA of the CDR3 is TGTGCCAGCAGTTTAAGTAACAGGTTCTACGAGCAGTACTTC. Amino acid sequence: CASSLSNRFYEQYF.

The chain combines TRBV2 with TRBJ1-1; the D gene is possibly TRBD1 (6 bases). In germline, CDR1 is SNHLY, CDR2 FYNNEI. Trimming took 0 bases from V and 3 from J, leaving 8 bases between them. This CDR3 region has 14 residues. CDR3 DNA: TGTGCCAGCAGTGAAGCGGAGGGGGACACTGAAGCTTTCTTT. This codes for CASSEAEGDTEAFF.

The genes are TRBV11-2 and TRBJ2-1; D is unresolved. Trimming stripped 0 bases from V and 15 bases from J, with 12 bases between. Germline V gene data show CDR1 as SGHAT and CDR2 as FQNNGV. CDR3 length equals 12 residues. CDR3 sequence: CASSLDMPPPFF. The CDR3 DNA is TGTGCCAGCAGCTTAGATATGCCTCCACCGTTCTTC. Combining the CDR3 with reference TRBV11-2 and TRBJ2-1 gives the whole variable domain EAGVAQSPRYKIIEKRQSVAFWCNPISGHATLYWYQQILGQGPKLLIQFQNNGVVDDSQLPKDRFSAERLKGVDSTLKIQPAKLEDSAVYLCASSLDMPPPFFGPGTRLTVL.

This clonotype has only a few counts. The chain has TRBV6-5 and TRBJ1-2; a weak D match, TRBD1 (5 bases). The ends were cut back, 0 bases at V and 4 bases at J, with 6 bases in the middle. The CDR3 length is 13 residues. CDR1 is MNHEY and CDR2 is SVGAGI in the germline V gene. The CDR3 region is CASSYSTVYGYTF. The CDR3 nucleotides read TGTGCCAGCAGTTACTCGACAGTCTATGGCTACACCTTC.